This T cell receptor (beta chain) came from a study of T cells after yellow fever vaccination. The study's findings and limits: A secondary response was less intense yet reached its peak sooner, at day 5 versus 15.

The CDR3 is 15 amino acids. V lost 7 bases, J lost 3 bases, and 16 bases lay in between. In this sample, this clonotype turned up many times. Its matching antigen is unknown. TCRdb fed the 5' RACE reads into MiXCR, producing one record per CDR3 protein. The repertoire holds more than 90,000 distinct CDR3 sequences, with approximately 8.4% as singletons. Sequencing used CD8+ T cells sorted from PBMCs, obtained 45 days after the yellow fever booster vaccination. This receptor was identified in a man between 25 and 39 years old who received the YFV17D yellow fever vaccine. This chain links TRBV12-3 or TRBV12-4 with TRBJ2-1, with a possible D match to TRBD1 (6 bases). CDR3 in DNA: TGTGCCAGCACGCCTCAGGGGCCAGGCTACAATGAGCAGTTCTTC. This translates into CASTPQGPGYNEQFF.